This TCR beta chain is from a study of blood T cells in healthy people across ages (dated by TCRdb to 2013 to 2016). About the study as a whole: Template switching captured roughly one uniquely barcoded TCR beta cDNA molecule per two T cells in model experiments. To track age-related changes in TCR beta repertoire diversity, the study relied on deep sequencing normalized with unique cDNA molecular identifiers. To avoid experimental bias, donors of different ages were distributed randomly across sequencing lanes. For two donors (one aged 18 to 29 and one aged 80 or older), the study analyzed two additional independent replicas of 1 million unique cDNA reads from the same blood draw. The donors were divided into four age groups: young (average approximately 17 years), middle-aged (approximately 42), aged (approximately 62) and long-lived (approximately 74).

Library preparation was by 5' RACE. The second PCR ran for roughly 7 to 11 cycles and used a J-beta primer mix along with a sample-barcoded 5' primer. A unique molecular identifier was introduced onto each TCR beta cDNA molecule by a template-switch 5' adaptor carrying 12 random nucleotides. At least 2.5 million CDR3-containing paired-end reads were obtained from each sample. First-strand cDNA synthesis was performed from all RNA using the Mint cDNA synthesis kit, with priming by a TRBC-specific oligonucleotide. Following uracil-DNA glycosylase treatment, a first 18-cycle PCR with universal primers M1SS and BC2_uni_R was performed on all cDNA. Per the original workflow: Each sample was normalized by randomly selecting 1 million high-quality reads, each carrying a distinct molecular identifier. Reads with shared molecular identifiers were discarded instead of being binned into consensus sequences. MiTCR, with a Q25 quality threshold and the strictest error-elimination algorithm, was used for CDR3 identification, clonotype clustering and error correction. A nonparametric unseen species model with Euler transformation was used to estimate a lower bound on total TCR beta diversity. The public reads were reprocessed in TCRdb via fastp at Q25 and MiXCR, keeping in-frame beta chains. When rows share a CDR3 protein, they turn into one entry using the most common DNA and genes. Here the V and J calls rest on TCRdb's processing, not on the authors' analysis. The sample records over 1,500,000 distinct CDR3 sequences, around 42% of which are singletons. 20% to 25% of the sample is held by the ten biggest clonotypes.

Points the paper makes about the study in general: Observed TCR beta diversity correlated strongly with the percentage of naive T cells measured by flow cytometry. Compared with the aged group, more naive CD4+ T cells, fewer expanded clones and increased TCR diversity were shown by the long-lived group, suggesting age selection. The CMV infection status of donors was not known, potentially confounding age-related changes in expanded clonotypes. Observed TCR beta diversity per million T cells fell roughly linearly with age, and a significant reduction was already apparent by age around 39. Total diversity estimates from one million sequenced T cells were considered lower bounds and underestimates. Since profiling was done on bulk unsorted PBMCs, naive and antigen-experienced compartments could not be conclusively compared.

Donors were 35 to 40 systemically healthy Caucasian individuals from Russia aged roughly 6 to 90 years. Approximately 10 milliliters of peripheral blood were collected from each donor into EDTA-treated Vacutainer tubes. Ficoll-Paque density-gradient centrifugation was used to isolate PBMCs, with at least 6.5 million obtained per sample. Trizol reagent was used to extract total RNA from PBMCs, with at least 5.5 micrograms per sample. For every donor, an aliquot of PBMCs went through flow cytometry to measure the percentages of naive CD45RAhigh/CD27high T cells. Counted from cysteine to phenylalanine, this CDR3 has 12 amino acids. Left in the record is the CDR3 DNA by itself, 36 bases read in frame from the first base. In the germline V gene (reference sequence), CDR1 corresponds to DFQATT and CDR2 to SNEGSKA. A word on this clonotype: No cognate antigen has been identified for it. Base qualities are not provided; no much larger clone lies one nucleotide away.

The receptor was isolated from a human donor in good health. Sequenced sample: blood. Rearrangement joined TRBV20-1 to TRBJ2-5; the D segment cannot be called with confidence. The tail of the sequence fits TRBJ2-7 better, so the J call may be wrong. The DNA sequence is TGCAGTGCCCGTCGATATTTGGGCGAGCAGTACTTC. Its translation reads: CSARRYLGEQYF.